This T cell receptor beta chain was documented in a study of low-dose radiotherapy and immunotherapy resistance in tumors. Study-level background: On an every-two-weeks schedule, patients received intravenous nivolumab 240 mg, along with ipilimumab 1 mg/kg every six weeks. Oral aspirin 300 mg was taken by patients daily for four cycles from cycle 1 day 1.

V trimming: 5 bases; J trimming: 5 bases; junction bases outside the gene matches: 5. Germline CDR1 DFQATT, CDR2 SNEGSKA (reference sequence). The length of the CDR3 is 13 residues. First-strand cDNA relied on TRAV- and TRBV-specific primers spanning alpha and beta chains. TCR amplification involved about 20 PCR cycles with a constant-region primer and V-primer adapter. TCRdb processed the reads anew with MiXCR; each CDR3 protein has one entry. The table has tens of thousands of distinct CDR3 sequences, less than 30% seen once; the top ten hold around 6.7%. This clonotype was counted ten times or more. The time point: before trial treatment. Donors received nivolumab, ipilimumab, aspirin, low-dose cyclophosphamide and low-dose radiotherapy. Advanced solid tumors lacking tumor-infiltrating lymphocytes characterized eligible patients.

This sequence joins TRBV20-1 and TRBJ2-7; TRBD2 matches 11 bases. The sequence was obtained from a male donor with rectosigmoid adenocarcinoma. The sample consisted of PBMCs, taken before treatment. The CDR3 nucleotides read TGCAGTGCTTCCGGACTAGCGGGCAACGAGCAGTACTTC. Residues: CSASGLAGNEQYF.